This T cell receptor beta chain was observed in a study of cytomegalovirus exposure and HLA in healthy donors. Germline V gene data show CDR1 as SQVTM and CDR2 as ANQGSEA. The CDR3 runs to 15 residues. The J segment lost 6 bases and the V segment lost 4 bases, leaving 10 bases of the junction unmatched. Amplification used 60 Vbeta primers and 13 Jbeta primers. The table came from immunoSEQ multiplex PCR; TCRdb's copy has only in-frame clones and leaves some out. Of 100,000 to 150,000 clones in the sample, around 82% were seen once. This TCR came from a female donor in good health and CMV-seronegative. The specimen was PBMCs. The chain couples TRBV29-1 to TRBJ2-2, with 8 bases lining up with TRBD1. Here the CDR3 DNA reads TGCAGCGTTGGGGAGGACAGGGAATTGTCCGGGGAGCTGTTTTTT. Amino acids: CSVGEDRELSGELFF.